The 19 T cell receptor beta chains reported below all come from one sample, sequenced in a study of regulatory T cells in long-lasting Graves disease. The TCR beta library used iRepertoire HTBI primers with Arm-PCR amplification of CDR3. TCRdb ran MiXCR on the multiplex PCR reads and lists one entry per CDR3 protein. Among about 430,000 distinct CDR3 sequences listed, roughly a fifth were seen once. Time point: persistent/refractory GD, antithyroid drugs over 5 years with positive TRAb. The TCR library was prepared using RNA isolated from PBMCs. The specimen was peripheral blood mononuclear cells (PBMCs), collected when the disease was refractory, from a patient treated with antithyroid drugs. The receptors originated from a female donor with Graves disease.

The table lists this clonotype with many counts. V is TRBV30 and J is TRBJ1-2, with D unresolved. The CDR3 is 11 amino acids. Trimming shortened V by 1 base and J by 13 bases, and 13 bases separated the two germline ends. CDR1 GTSNPN and CDR2 SVGIG come from the germline V gene (reference sequence). In DNA, the CDR3 is TGTGCCTGGAGTGGTGGAGGGTATGGCACCTTC. This sequence encodes CAWSGGGYGTF.

This clonotype was detected only a few times. V gene TRBV5-6 combines with J gene TRBJ2-7, with D possibly called TRBD1 or TRBD2 (5 bases each). Germline-derived CDR1 and CDR2 are SGHDT and YYEEEE. The CDR3 sequence is 16 residues long. V lost 4 bases and J lost 1, with 18 bases in between. The CDR3: CASSGSPGRESYEQYF. The CDR3 region has the DNA TGTGCCAGCAGCGGAAGTCCGGGACGGGAATCCTACGAGCAGTACTTC.

The rearrangement links TRBV30 to TRBJ2-3; 10 bases map to TRBD2. The CDR3 is 14 amino acids. CDR1 GTSNPN and CDR2 SVGIG come from the germline V gene (reference sequence). V was clipped by 6 bases and J by 5 bases; unmatched bases: 8. CDR3 DNA sequence: TGTGCCTGCATCCTAGCGGGAGTGGGAGATACGCAGTATTTT. Its protein is CACILAGVGDTQYF.

Points on this clonotype: A clone one base away is much larger, so this may be a read error. V usage is TRBV19 and J usage is TRBJ1-6; D is undetermined. The CDR3 has 14 amino acids. In germline, CDR1 is LNHDA, CDR2 SQIVND (reference sequence). As DNA, the CDR3 is TGTGCCAGTAGTAATCGGAGAACTCACTCACTCCTCCACTTT. As protein: CASSNRRTHSLLHF.

This sequence joins TRBV2 and TRBJ1-5; TRBD1 matches 7 bases. The CDR3 spans 14 residues. The junction had 9 bases not matched to a gene; V was cut back by 3 bases and J by 10 bases. In germline, CDR1 is SNHLY, CDR2 FYNNEI. CDR3 sequence (DNA): TGTGCCAGCAGTGAGGACAGGCCCGAGGGTCCCCAGCATTTT. Its protein product is CASSEDRPEGPQHF. The whole variable domain, filled in from reference TRBV2 and TRBJ1-5, reads EPEVTQTPSHQVTQMGQEVILRCVPISNHLYFYWYRQILGQKVEFLVSFYNNEISEKSEIFDDQFSVERPDGSNFTLKIRSTKLEDSAMYFCASSEDRPEGPQHFGDGTRLSIL.

The chain employs TRBV7-9 and TRBJ2-7; 11 bases agree with TRBD2. Trimming removed 5 bases from V and 4 bases from J; junction bases left unmatched: 7. The CDR3 is made up of 15 amino acids. Germline CDR1 and CDR2: SEHNR and FQNEAQ (reference sequence). The CDR3 protein is CASSIQTSGIYEQYF. The CDR3 bases are TGTGCCAGCAGCATTCAGACTAGCGGGATTTACGAGCAGTACTTC.

This clonotype turned up a few times. This chain connects TRBV5-1 to TRBJ2-1; D is perhaps TRBD1 (6 bases). V lost 0 bases and J lost 4, with 8 bases in between. The CDR3 spans 14 residues. Looked up from germline, CDR1 is SGHRS and CDR2 is YFSETQ. CDR3 region: CASSLDRAYNEQFF. The CDR3, as DNA: TGCGCCAGCAGCTTGGACAGGGCGTACAATGAGCAGTTCTTC.

This clonotype has more than one count but fewer than ten. This rearrangement joins TRBV7-9 to TRBJ1-4; tentative D call: TRBD1 (5 bases). Germline values: CDR1 SEHNR, CDR2 FQNEAQ (reference sequence). This CDR3 is 15 amino acids long. Trimming took 4 bases from V and 2 from J, leaving 11 bases between them. CDR3 sequence: CASSSMKGTNEKLFF. Here the CDR3 DNA reads TGTGCCAGCAGCTCCATGAAGGGGACTAATGAAAAACTGTTTTTT.

A few counts support this clonotype. In DNA form, the CDR3 reads TGTGCCAGCTCGTTCGGCCAGACTACCTACGAGCAGTACTTC. This translates into CASSFGQTTYEQYF. The rearrangement links TRBV6-1 to TRBJ2-7; possibly TRBD2 for D (5 bases). The CDR3 sequence is 14 residues long. CDR1 and CDR2 from the germline V gene are MNHNS and SASEGT. V shed 8 bases and J shed 2 bases, with 16 bases lying between them.

This clonotype has a handful of counts. The chain is built from TRBV11-2 and TRBJ2-2, with D perhaps matching TRBD1 (5 bases). The CDR3 is 15 residues long. V lost 3 bases and J 4 bases, leaving 12 bases between the germline ends. Germline V gives CDR1 SGHAT, CDR2 FQNNGV. For the CDR3, the DNA is TGTGCCAGCAGCTTCCCAGGGTCTAGCACCGGGGAGCTGTTTTTT. This encodes CASSFPGSSTGELFF. Supplemented by reference TRBV11-2 and TRBJ2-2, the full variable domain reads EAGVAQSPRYKIIEKRQSVAFWCNPISGHATLYWYQQILGQGPKLLIQFQNNGVVDDSQLPKDRFSAERLKGVDSTLKIQPAKLEDSAVYLCASSFPGSSTGELFFGEGSRLTVL.

This clonotype has a count of ten or more. The CDR3 region is CASSLVSGNSYEQYF. The CDR3 region has the DNA TGTGCCAGCAGTTTAGTCAGCGGAAACTCCTACGAGCAGTACTTC. The chain is built from TRBV28 and TRBJ2-7, with D maybe TRBD2 (5 bases). The V and J ends lost 2 bases and 0 bases respectively, with 11 bases between them. Germline V gene lookup returns CDR1 MDHEN and CDR2 SYDVKM. The CDR3 loop spans 15 amino acids.

This clonotype occurred many times. V and J are TRBV2 and TRBJ2-5, with D possibly being TRBD2 (6 bases). Germline V gene lookup returns CDR1 SNHLY and CDR2 FYNNEI. This CDR3 is 14 amino acids long. V was clipped by 7 bases and J by 5 bases, with 17 bases between them. The CDR3 is CASTRETSTETQYF. Written as DNA, the CDR3 is TGTGCCAGCACCAGGGAGACTAGTACTGAGACCCAGTACTTC.

This chain joins TRBV20-1 and TRBJ2-2; 9 bases align to TRBD2. This CDR3 comprises 14 residues. CDR1 DFQATT and CDR2 SNEGSKA come from the germline V gene (reference sequence). After removal of 6 bases from V and 1 base from J, the junction contained 3 bases not matched to a gene. The CDR3, as DNA: TGCAGTGCGGTGACTAGCGGGAACACCGGGGAGCTGTTTTTT. Protein: CSAVTSGNTGELFF.

This clonotype showed up many times. The J gene is TRBJ2-7, the V gene TRBV10-3; 7 bases line up with TRBD2. CDR1 is ENHRY and CDR2 is SYGVKD in the germline V gene. J was trimmed by 0 bases and V by 3 bases; bases with no gene match: 5. CDR3 size: 15 residues. The CDR3 coding sequence is TGTGCCATCAGTGATCGTGGCGGGAGCTCCTACGAGCAGTACTTC. As protein: CAISDRGGSSYEQYF.

The J gene is TRBJ2-4, the V gene TRBV3-1, with a weak D call TRBD2 (6 bases). Trimming stripped 0 bases from V and 9 bases from J, with 12 bases between. The germline V gene encodes CDR1 LGHDT and CDR2 YNNKEL (reference sequence). The CDR3 totals 14 residues. DNA for the CDR3: TGTGCCAGCAGCCAAGAGGGGCGGGGCGGCATTCAGTACTTC. It yields the protein CASSQEGRGGIQYF.

This clonotype was found once. The chain has TRBV5-1 and TRBJ1-1, with D tentatively TRBD1 (5 bases). Germline V gene lookup returns CDR1 SGHRS and CDR2 YFSETQ. The CDR3 has 16 amino acids. Deletions cut 4 bases from V and 0 bases from J, with 16 bases between. The CDR3 loop reads CASSPLTAIMNTEAFF. Written as DNA, the CDR3 is TGCGCCAGCAGCCCGTTGACAGCCATCATGAACACTGAAGCTTTCTTT.

This clonotype was observed at least ten times. The chain has TRBV12-3 or TRBV12-4 and TRBJ2-7; TRBD1 agrees at 8 bases. The length of the CDR3 is 14 residues. The V gene end was trimmed by 6 bases and the J gene end by 1 base; junction bases not matched to a gene: 5. This chain's CDR3 is CASRLGQESYEQYF. The CDR3 DNA is TGTGCCAGCAGATTGGGACAGGAATCCTACGAGCAGTACTTC.

This clonotype has a handful of counts. The J gene is TRBJ2-3, the V gene TRBV6-1, with TRBD2 as a possible D gene (6 bases). Germline V gene data show CDR1 as MNHNS and CDR2 as SASEGT. The CDR3 is 14 residues long. V shed 4 bases and J shed 3 bases, with 11 bases lying between them. Here the CDR3 reads CASSAPGRTDTQYF. CDR3 DNA: TGTGCCAGCAGTGCTCCGGGGAGGACAGATACGCAGTATTTT.

This clonotype was seen ten or more times. This rearrangement joins TRBV6-5 to TRBJ2-7; D ambiguous. The germline CDR1 and CDR2 sequences are MNHEY and SVGAGI. The CDR3 has 12 residues. V was cut by 2 bases and J by 3 bases, with 5 bases left in between. CDR3 in DNA: TGTGCCAGCAGTTACAGGAACTACGAGCAGTACTTC. It yields the protein CASSYRNYEQYF.